This T cell receptor beta chain came from a study of blood T cell repertoires in COVID-19. V lost 6 bases to trimming and J lost 1 base, with 12 bases between them. The germline V gene encodes CDR1 MGHDK and CDR2 SYGVNS. The CDR3 is 14 residues long. TCRdb's copy holds only in-frame clones and misses some; the assay was immunoSEQ multiplex PCR. The sample yields about 370,000 clones, about 90% seen once. The sample taken for sequencing was peripheral blood. The TCR comes from a man between 18 and 35 years old with active or convalescent COVID-19. V is TRBV25-1 and J is TRBJ1-1, with D possibly TRBD1 on 5 matching bases. The CDR3 DNA sequence: TGTGCCAGCAGGGCGACCGGGGGGAACACTGAAGCTTTCTTT. Translation: CASRATGGNTEAFF.